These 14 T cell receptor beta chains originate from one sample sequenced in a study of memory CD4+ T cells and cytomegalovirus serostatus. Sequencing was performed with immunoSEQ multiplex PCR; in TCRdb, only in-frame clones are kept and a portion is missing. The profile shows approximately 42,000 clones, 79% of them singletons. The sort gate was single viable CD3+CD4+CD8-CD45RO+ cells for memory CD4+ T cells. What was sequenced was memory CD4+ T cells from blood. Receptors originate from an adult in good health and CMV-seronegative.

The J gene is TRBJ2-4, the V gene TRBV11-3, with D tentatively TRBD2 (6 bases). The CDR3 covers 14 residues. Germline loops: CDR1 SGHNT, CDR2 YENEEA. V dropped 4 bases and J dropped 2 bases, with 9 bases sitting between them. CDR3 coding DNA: TGTGCCAGCAGCTCAAGGACTACCAAAAACATTCAGTACTTC. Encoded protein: CASSSRTTKNIQYF.

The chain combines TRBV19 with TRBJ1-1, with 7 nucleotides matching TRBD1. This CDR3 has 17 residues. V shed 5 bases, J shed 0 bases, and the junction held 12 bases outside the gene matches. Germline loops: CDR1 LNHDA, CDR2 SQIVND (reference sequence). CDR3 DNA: TGTGCCAGTAGTGCGACAGGGACCGGATCATTGAACACTGAAGCTTTCTTT. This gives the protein CASSATGTGSLNTEAFF.

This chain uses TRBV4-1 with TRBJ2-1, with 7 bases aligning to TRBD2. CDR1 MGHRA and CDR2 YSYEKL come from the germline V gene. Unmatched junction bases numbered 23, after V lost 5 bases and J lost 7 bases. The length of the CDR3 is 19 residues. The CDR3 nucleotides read TGCGCCAGCAGCTTCGCTAGCGGCGGACGACTACCCGCGGGGAATGAGCAGTTCTTC. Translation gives CASSFASGGRLPAGNEQFF.

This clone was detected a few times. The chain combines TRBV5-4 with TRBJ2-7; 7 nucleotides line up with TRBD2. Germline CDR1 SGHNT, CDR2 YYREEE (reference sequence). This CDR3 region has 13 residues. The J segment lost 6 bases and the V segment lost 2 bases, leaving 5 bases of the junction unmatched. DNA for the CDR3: TGTGCCAGCAGCTTAGCGGGACGGGGCGAGCAGTACTTC. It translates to CASSLAGRGEQYF.

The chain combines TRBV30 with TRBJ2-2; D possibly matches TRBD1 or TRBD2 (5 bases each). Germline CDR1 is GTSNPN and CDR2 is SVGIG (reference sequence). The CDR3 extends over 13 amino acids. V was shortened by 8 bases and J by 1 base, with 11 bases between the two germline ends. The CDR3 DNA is TGTGCCAGGGGACGGGAGAACACCGGGGAGCTGTTTTTT. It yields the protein CARGRENTGELFF.

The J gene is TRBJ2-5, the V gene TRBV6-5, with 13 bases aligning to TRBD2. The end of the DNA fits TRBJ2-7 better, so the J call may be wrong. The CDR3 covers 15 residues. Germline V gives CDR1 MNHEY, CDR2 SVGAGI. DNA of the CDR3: TGTGCCAGCAGACTCGGGACTAGCGGGATCTACGAGCAGTACTTC. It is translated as CASRLGTSGIYEQYF.

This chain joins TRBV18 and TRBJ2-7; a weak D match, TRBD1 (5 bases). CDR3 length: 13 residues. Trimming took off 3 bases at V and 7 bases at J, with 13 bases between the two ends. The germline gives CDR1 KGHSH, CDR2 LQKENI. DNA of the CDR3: TGTGCCAGCTCACCTACGGACACGAGGGAGCAGTACTTC. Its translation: CASSPTDTREQYF.

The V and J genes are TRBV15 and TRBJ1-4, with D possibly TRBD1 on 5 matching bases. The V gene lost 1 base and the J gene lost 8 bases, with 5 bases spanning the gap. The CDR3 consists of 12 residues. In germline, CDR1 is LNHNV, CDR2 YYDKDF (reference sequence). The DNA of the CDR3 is TGTGCCACCAGCAGAGGACAGGAAAAACTGTTTTTT. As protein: CATSRGQEKLFF. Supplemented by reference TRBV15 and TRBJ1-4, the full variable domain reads DAMVIQNPRYQVTQFGKPVTLSCSQTLNHNVMYWYQQKSSQAPKLLFHYYDKDFNNEADTPDNFQSRRPNTSFCFLDIRSPGLGDTAMYLCATSRGQEKLFFGSGTQLSVL.

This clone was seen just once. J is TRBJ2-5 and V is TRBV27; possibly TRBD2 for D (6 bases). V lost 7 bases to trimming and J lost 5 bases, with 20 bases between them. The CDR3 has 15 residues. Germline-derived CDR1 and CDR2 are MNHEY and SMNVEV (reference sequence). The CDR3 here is CASTLSGLRRETQYF. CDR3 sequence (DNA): TGTGCCAGCACCTTATCGGGACTCCGGAGGGAGACCCAGTACTTC.

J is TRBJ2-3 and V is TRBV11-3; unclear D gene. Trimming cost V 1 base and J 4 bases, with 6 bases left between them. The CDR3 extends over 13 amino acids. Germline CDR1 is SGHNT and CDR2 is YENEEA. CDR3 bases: TGTGCCAGCAGCTTAGGAATGGCAGATACGCAGTATTTT. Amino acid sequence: CASSLGMADTQYF. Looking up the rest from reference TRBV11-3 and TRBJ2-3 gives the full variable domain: EAGVVQSPRYKIIEKKQPVAFWCNPISGHNTLYWYLQNLGQGPELLIRYENEEAVDDSQLPKDRFSAERLKGVDSTLKIQPAELGDSAVYLCASSLGMADTQYFGPGTRLTVL.

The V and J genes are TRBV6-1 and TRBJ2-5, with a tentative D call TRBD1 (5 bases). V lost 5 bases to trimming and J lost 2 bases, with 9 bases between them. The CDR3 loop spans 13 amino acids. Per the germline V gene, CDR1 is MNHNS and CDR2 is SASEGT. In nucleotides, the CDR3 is TGTGCCAGCAGTTATGACAGACAAGAGACCCAGTACTTC. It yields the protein CASSYDRQETQYF.

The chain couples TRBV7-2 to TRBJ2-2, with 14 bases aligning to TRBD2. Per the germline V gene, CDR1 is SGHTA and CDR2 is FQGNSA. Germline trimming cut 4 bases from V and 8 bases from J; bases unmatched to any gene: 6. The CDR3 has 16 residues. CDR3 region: CASSSGLAGGGGELFF. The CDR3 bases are TGTGCCAGCAGCTCCGGACTAGCGGGAGGTGGTGGGGAGCTGTTTTTT. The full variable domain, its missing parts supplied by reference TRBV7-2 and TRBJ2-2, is GAGVSQSPSNKVTEKGKDVELRCDPISGHTALYWYRQSLGQGLEFLIYFQGNSAPDKSGLPSDRFSAERTGGSVSTLTIQRTQQEDSAVYLCASSSGLAGGGGELFFGEGSRLTVL.

This CDR3 is CASSITDSSYNEQFF. CDR3 sequence (DNA): TGTGCCAGTAGTATTACGGATTCCTCCTACAATGAGCAGTTCTTC. The V gene is TRBV19, the J gene TRBJ2-1, with unresolved D. This CDR3 comprises 15 residues. Germline V gives CDR1 LNHDA, CDR2 SQIVND (reference sequence). The V gene lost 3 bases and the J gene lost 0 bases, with 9 bases spanning the gap.

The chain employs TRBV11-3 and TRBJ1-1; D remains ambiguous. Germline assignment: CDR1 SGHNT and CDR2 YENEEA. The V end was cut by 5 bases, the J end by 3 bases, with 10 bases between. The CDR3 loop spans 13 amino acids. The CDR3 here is CASSPPPYTEAFF. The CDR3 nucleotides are TGTGCCAGCAGCCCGCCCCCCTACACTGAAGCTTTCTTT.